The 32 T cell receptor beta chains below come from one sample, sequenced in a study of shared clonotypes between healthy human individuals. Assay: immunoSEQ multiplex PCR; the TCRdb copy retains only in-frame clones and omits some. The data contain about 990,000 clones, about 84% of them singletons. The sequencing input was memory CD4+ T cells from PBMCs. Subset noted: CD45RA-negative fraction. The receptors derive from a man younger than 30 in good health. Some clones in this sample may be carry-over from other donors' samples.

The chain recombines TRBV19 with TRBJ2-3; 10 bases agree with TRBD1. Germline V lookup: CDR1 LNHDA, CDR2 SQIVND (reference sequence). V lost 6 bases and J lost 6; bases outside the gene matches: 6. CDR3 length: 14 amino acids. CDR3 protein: CASRRQGAGDTQYF. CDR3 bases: TGTGCCAGTAGGCGACAGGGGGCAGGGGATACGCAGTATTTT.

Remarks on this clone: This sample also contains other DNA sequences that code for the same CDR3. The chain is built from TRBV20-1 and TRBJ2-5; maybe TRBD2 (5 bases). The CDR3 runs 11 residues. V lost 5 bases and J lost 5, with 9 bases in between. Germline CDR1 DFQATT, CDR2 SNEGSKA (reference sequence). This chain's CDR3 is CSAGRGETQYF. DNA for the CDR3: TGCAGTGCTGGACGAGGGGAGACCCAGTACTTC.

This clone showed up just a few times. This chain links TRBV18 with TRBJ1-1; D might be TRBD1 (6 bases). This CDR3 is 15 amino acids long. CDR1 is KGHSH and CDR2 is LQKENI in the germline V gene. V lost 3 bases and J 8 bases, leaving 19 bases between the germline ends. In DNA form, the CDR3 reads TGTGCCAGCTCACCGCAACAGGGAGGGGAAGGAGAAGCTTTCTTT. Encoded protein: CASSPQQGGEGEAFF.

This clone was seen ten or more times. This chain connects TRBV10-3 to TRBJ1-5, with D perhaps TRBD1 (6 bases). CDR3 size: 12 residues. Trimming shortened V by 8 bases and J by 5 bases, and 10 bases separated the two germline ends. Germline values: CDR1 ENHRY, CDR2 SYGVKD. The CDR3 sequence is CAIGGRDQPQHF. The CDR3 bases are TGTGCCATCGGGGGCCGAGATCAGCCCCAGCATTTT.

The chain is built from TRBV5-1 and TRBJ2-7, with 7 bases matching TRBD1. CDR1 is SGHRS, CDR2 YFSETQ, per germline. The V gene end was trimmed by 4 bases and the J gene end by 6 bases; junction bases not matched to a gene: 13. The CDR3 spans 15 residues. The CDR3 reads CASSPGTVMFGEQYF. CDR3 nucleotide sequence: TGCGCCAGCAGCCCCGGGACAGTAATGTTTGGCGAGCAGTACTTC.

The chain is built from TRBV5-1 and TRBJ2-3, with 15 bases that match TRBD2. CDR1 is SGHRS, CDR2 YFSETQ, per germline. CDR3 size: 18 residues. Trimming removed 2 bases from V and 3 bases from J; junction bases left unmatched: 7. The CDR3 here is CASSFGLAGGIGTDTQYF. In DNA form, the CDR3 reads TGCGCCAGCAGCTTTGGACTAGCGGGAGGGATTGGAACAGATACGCAGTATTTT.

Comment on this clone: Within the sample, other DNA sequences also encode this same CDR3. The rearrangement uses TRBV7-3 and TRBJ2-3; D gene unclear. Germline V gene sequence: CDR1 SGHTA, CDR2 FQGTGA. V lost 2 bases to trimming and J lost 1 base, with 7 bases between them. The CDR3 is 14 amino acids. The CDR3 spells CASSLRPGTDTQYF. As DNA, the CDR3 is TGTGCCAGCAGCTTACGTCCAGGCACAGATACGCAGTATTTT.

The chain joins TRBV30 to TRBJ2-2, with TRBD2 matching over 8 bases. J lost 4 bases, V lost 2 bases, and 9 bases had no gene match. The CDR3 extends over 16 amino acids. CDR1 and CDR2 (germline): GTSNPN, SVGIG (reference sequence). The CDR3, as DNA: TGTGCCTGGAGTCCCCGGACTAGCATGATCACCGGGGAGCTGTTTTTT. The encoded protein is CAWSPRTSMITGELFF.

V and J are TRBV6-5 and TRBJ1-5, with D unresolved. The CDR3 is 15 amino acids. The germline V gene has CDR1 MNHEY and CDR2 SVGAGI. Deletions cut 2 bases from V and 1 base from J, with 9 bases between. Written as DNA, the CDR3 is TGTGCCAGCAGTTACGACGCGGGGAGCAATCAGCCCCAGCATTTT. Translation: CASSYDAGSNQPQHF.

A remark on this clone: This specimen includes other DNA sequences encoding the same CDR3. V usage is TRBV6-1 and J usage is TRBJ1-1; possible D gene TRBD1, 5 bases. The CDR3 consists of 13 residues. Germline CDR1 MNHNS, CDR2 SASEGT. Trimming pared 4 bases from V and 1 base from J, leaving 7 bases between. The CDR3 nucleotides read TGTGCCAGCAGTGCACAGGCGAACACTGAAGCTTTCTTT. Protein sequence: CASSAQANTEAFF.

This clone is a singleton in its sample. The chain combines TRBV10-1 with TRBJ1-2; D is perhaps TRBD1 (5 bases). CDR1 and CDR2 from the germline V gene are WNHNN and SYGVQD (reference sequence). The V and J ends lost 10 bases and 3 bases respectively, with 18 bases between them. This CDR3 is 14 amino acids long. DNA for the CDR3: TGCGCCACTCCTTGGGGGGAGCAGGACTATGGCTACACCTTC. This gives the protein CATPWGEQDYGYTF.

CDR3 sequence reads: CASRATSGELYEQYF. The CDR3 coding sequence is TGTGCCAGCAGGGCTACTAGCGGGGAGCTCTACGAGCAGTACTTC. V gene TRBV2 combines with J gene TRBJ2-7, with 10 bases matching TRBD2. The CDR3 totals 15 residues. CDR1 and CDR2 from the germline V gene are SNHLY and FYNNEI. The V gene end was trimmed by 6 bases and the J gene end by 3 bases; junction bases not matched to a gene: 8.

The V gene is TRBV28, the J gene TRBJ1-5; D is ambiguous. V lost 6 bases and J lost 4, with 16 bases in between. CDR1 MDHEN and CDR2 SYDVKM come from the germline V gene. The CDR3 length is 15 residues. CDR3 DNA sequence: TGTGCCAGCAGGCGTTCGAACACACCTAATCAGCCCCAGCATTTT. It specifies CASRRSNTPNQPQHF.

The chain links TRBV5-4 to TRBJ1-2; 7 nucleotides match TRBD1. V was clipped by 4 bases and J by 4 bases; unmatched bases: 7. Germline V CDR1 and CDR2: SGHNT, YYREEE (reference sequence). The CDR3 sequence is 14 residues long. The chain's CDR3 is CASSTYRGLYGYTF. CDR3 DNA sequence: TGTGCCAGCAGCACTTACAGGGGACTCTATGGCTACACCTTC.

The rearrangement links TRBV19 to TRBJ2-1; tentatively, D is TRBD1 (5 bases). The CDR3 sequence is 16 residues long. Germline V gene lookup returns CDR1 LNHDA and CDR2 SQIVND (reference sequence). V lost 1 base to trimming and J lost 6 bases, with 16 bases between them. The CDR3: CASSIVWGRLVNEQFF. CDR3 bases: TGTGCCAGTAGTATAGTGTGGGGCAGGTTAGTCAATGAGCAGTTCTTC.

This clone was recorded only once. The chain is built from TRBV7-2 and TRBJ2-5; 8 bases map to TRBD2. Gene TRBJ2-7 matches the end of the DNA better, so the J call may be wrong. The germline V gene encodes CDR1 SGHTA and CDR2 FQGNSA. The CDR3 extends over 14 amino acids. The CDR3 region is CASSFVSGDYEQYF. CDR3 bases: TGTGCCAGCAGCTTTGTTAGCGGGGACTACGAGCAGTACTTC.

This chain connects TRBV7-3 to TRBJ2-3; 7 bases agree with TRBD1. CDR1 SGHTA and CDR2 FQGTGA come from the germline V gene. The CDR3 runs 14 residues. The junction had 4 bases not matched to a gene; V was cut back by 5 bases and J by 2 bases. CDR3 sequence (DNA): TGTGCCAGCAGCCGGGACAGCAACACAGATACGCAGTATTTT. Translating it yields CASSRDSNTDTQYF.

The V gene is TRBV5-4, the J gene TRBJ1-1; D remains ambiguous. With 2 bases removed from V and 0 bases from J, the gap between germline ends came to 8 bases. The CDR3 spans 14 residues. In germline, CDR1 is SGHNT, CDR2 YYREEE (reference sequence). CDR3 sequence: CASSFAPMNTEAFF. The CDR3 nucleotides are TGTGCCAGCAGCTTTGCCCCAATGAACACTGAAGCTTTCTTT.

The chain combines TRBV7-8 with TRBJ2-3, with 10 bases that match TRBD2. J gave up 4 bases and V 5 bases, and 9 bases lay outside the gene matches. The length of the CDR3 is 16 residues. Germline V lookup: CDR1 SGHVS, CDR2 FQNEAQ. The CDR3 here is CASSQPLAGVPDTQYF. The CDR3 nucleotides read TGTGCCAGCAGCCAGCCGCTAGCGGGAGTTCCAGATACGCAGTATTTT. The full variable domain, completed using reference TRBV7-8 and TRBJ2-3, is GAGVSQSPRYKVAKRGQDVALRCDPISGHVSLFWYQQALGQGPEFLTYFQNEAQLDKSGLPSDRFFAERPEGSVSTLKIQRTQQEDSAVYLCASSQPLAGVPDTQYFGPGTRLTVL.

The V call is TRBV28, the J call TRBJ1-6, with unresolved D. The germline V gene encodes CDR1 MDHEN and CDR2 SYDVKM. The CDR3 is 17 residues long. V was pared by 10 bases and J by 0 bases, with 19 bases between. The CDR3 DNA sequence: TGTGCCACCGCCACCTCGGATAGGGACTCCTATAATTCACCCCTCCACTTT. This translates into CATATSDRDSYNSPLHF.

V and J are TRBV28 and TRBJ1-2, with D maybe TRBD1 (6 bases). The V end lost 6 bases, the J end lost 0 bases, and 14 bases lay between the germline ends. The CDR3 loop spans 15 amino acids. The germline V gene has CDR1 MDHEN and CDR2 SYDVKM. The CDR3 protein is CASSLQGIANYGYTF. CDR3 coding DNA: TGTGCCAGCAGCCTACAGGGTATCGCTAACTATGGCTACACCTTC.

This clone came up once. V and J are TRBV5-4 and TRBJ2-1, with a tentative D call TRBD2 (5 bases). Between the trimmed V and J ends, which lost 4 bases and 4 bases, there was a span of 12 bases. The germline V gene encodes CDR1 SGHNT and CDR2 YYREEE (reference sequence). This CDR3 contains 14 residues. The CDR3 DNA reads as TGTGCCAGCAGCATACCGGGATCTTACAATGAGCAGTTCTTC. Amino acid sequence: CASSIPGSYNEQFF.

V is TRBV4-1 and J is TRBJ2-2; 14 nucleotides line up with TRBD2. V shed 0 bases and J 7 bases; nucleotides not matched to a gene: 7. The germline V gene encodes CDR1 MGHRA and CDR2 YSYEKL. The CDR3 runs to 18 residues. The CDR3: CASSQEGTSGSMGGELFF. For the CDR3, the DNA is TGCGCCAGCAGCCAAGAGGGGACTAGCGGGAGTATGGGCGGGGAGCTGTTTTTT.

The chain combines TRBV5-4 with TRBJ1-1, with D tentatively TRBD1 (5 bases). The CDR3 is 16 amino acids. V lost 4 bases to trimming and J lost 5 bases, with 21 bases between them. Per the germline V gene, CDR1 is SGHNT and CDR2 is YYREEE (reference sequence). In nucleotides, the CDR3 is TGTGCCAGCAGCGACCCAGGATTAGGGCAGGGTACTGAAGCTTTCTTT. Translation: CASSDPGLGQGTEAFF.

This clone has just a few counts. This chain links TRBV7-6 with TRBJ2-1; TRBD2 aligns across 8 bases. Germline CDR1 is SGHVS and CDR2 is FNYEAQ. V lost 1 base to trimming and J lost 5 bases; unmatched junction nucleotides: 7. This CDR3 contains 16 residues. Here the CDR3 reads CASSLGRPAGDNEQFF. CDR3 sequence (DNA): TGTGCCAGCAGCTTAGGTCGGCCAGCGGGAGACAATGAGCAGTTCTTC.

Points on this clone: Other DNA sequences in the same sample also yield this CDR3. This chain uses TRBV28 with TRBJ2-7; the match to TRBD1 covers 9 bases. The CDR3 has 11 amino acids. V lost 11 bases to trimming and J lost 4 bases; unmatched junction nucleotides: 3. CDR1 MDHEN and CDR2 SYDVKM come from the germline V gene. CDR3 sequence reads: CAGGTGYEQYF. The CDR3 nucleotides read TGTGCCGGAGGGACAGGGTACGAGCAGTACTTC.

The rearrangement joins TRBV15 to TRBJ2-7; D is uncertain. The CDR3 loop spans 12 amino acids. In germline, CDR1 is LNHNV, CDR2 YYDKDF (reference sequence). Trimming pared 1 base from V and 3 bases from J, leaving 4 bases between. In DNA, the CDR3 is TGTGCCACCAGCAGAGGCTACTACGAGCAGTACTTC. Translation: CATSRGYYEQYF.

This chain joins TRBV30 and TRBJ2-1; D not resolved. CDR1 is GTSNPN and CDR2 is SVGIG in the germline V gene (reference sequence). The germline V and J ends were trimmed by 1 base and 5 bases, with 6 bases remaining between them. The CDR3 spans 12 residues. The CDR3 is CAWSGSNNEQFF. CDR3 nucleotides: TGTGCCTGGAGTGGCTCAAACAATGAGCAGTTCTTC. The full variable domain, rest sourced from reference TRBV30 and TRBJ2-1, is SQTIHQWPATLVQPVGSPLSLECTVEGTSNPNLYWYRQAAGRGLQLLFYSVGIGQISSEVPQNLSASRPQDRQFILSSKKLLLSDSGFYLCAWSGSNNEQFFGPGTRLTVL.

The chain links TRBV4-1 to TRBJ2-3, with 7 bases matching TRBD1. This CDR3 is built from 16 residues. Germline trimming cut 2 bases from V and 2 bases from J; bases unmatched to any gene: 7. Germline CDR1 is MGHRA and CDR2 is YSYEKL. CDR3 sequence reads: CASSQPTGTYTDTQYF. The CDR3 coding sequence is TGCGCCAGCAGCCAACCGACAGGGACATACACAGATACGCAGTATTTT.

DNA of the CDR3: TGTGCCAGCAGACCCCCGGGAGCCTCCTACGAGCAGTACTTC. Its translation is CASRPPGASYEQYF. The chain recombines TRBV6-5 with TRBJ2-5; D is possibly TRBD2 (6 bases). The DNA end lines up better with TRBJ2-7; the J call may be wrong. Germline V lookup: CDR1 MNHEY, CDR2 SVGAGI. The CDR3 is made up of 14 amino acids.

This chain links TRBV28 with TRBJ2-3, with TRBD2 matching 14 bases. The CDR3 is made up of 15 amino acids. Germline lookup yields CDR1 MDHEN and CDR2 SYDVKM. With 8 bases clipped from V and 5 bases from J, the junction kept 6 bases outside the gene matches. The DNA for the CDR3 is TGTGCCAGCGGGGGGACTAGCGGGAGAGGAGATACGCAGTATTTT. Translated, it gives CASGGTSGRGDTQYF.

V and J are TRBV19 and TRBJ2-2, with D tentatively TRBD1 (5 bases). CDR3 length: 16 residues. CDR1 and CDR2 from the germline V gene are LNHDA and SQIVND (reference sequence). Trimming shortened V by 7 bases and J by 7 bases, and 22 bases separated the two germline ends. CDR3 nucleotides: TGTGCCAGTACCACAGTAGGTGGGGCCCGGATCGGGGAGCTGTTTTTT. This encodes CASTTVGGARIGELFF.